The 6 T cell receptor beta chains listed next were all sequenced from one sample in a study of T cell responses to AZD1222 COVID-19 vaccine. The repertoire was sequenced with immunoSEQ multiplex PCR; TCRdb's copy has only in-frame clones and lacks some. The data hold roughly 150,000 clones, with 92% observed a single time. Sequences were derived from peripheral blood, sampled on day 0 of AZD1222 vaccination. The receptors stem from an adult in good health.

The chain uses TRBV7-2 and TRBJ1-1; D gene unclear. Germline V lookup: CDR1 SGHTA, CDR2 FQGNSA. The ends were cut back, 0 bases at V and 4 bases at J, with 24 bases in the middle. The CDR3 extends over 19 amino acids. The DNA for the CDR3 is TGTGCCAGCAGCTTAGCGGGGTATCGAGGCCGGATTTATTCCACTGAAGCTTTCTTT. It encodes CASSLAGYRGRIYSTEAFF. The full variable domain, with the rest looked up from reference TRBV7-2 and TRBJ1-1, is GAGVSQSPSNKVTEKGKDVELRCDPISGHTALYWYRQSLGQGLEFLIYFQGNSAPDKSGLPSDRFSAERTGGSVSTLTIQRTQQEDSAVYLCASSLAGYRGRIYSTEAFFGQGTRLTVV.

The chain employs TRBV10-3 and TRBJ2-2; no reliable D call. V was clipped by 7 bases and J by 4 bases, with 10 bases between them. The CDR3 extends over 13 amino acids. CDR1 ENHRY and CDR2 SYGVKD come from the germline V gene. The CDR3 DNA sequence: TGTGCCATCACTTCCTCCTCCACCGGGGAGCTGTTTTTT. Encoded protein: CAITSSSTGELFF.

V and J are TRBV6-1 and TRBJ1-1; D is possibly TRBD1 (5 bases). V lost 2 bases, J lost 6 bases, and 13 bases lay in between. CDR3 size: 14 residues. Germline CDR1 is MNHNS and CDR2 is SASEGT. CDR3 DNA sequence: TGTGCCAGCAGTGAACCCGGGGGGGGACCTGAAGCTTTCTTT. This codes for CASSEPGGGPEAFF.

CDR3 in DNA: TGTGCCAGCAGAGGGGGGGTTTCTTCACCCCTCCACTTT. Protein: CASRGGVSSPLHF. The chain has TRBV5-4 and TRBJ1-6; TRBD1 might be the D (6 bases). Germline CDR1 and CDR2: SGHNT and YYREEE (reference sequence). This CDR3 has 13 amino acids. V was shortened by 5 bases and J by 9 bases, with 12 bases between the two germline ends.

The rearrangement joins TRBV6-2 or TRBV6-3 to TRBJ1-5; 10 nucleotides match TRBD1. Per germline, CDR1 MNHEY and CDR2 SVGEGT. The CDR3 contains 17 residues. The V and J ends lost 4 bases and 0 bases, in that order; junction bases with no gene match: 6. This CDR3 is CASSSTGGSVSNQPQHF. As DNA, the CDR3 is TGTGCCAGCAGTTCGACAGGGGGCTCCGTTAGCAATCAGCCCCAGCATTTT.

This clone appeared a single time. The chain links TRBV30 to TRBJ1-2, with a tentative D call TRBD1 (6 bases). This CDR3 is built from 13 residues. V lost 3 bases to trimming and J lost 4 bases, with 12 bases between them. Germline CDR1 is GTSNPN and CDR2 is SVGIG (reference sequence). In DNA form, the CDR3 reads TGTGCCTGGAGGGGAGGGGGGCTCTATGGCTACACCTTC. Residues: CAWRGGGLYGYTF.